These 5 T cell receptor beta chains share one sample of origin, sequenced in a study of beta chain features in type 1 diabetes. Reverse transcribing all isolated RNA meant expressed TCRB transcripts were sequenced. Profiled with immunoSEQ multiplex PCR; TCRdb holds only in-frame clones, not every one. The sample holds around 400,000 clones, around an eighth seen once. The sample consisted of naive CD4+ T cells from blood. The receptors come from a man between 18 and 29 years old in good health.

Only a few counts were recorded for this clone. This rearrangement joins TRBV11-1 to TRBJ2-2; D is unresolved. V shed 2 bases and J shed 9 bases, with 16 bases lying between them. CDR3 length: 15 residues. Germline V gene data show CDR1 as SGHAT and CDR2 as FQDESV (reference sequence). The CDR3 protein is CASSLSSAAARELFF. For the CDR3, the DNA is TGTGCCAGCAGCTTATCGTCCGCGGCAGCGAGGGAGCTGTTTTTT.

There are a few counts of this clone. The chain joins TRBV6-5 to TRBJ2-2, with TRBD2 as a possible D gene (7 bases). Germline loops: CDR1 MNHEY, CDR2 SVGAGI. This CDR3 is built from 16 residues. V was shortened by 3 bases and J by 0 bases, with 11 bases between the two germline ends. The CDR3 protein is CASSYRGAANTGELFF. The CDR3 DNA reads TGTGCCAGCAGTTATCGGGGGGCGGCGAACACCGGGGAGCTGTTTTTT.

The chain links TRBV6-5 to TRBJ2-7, with D tentatively TRBD1 (6 bases). The V end was cut by 5 bases, the J end by 0 bases, with 11 bases between. CDR3 length: 14 amino acids. Per the germline V gene, CDR1 is MNHEY and CDR2 is SVGAGI. The chain's CDR3 is CASSQQGPSYEQYF. As DNA, the CDR3 is TGTGCCAGCAGTCAACAGGGTCCCTCCTACGAGCAGTACTTC.

This clone appeared a few times. The rearrangement uses TRBV28 and TRBJ1-4, with a weak D call TRBD1 (6 bases). Germline assignment: CDR1 MDHEN and CDR2 SYDVKM. The V and J ends lost 6 bases and 4 bases respectively, with 15 bases between them. The length of the CDR3 is 15 residues. The CDR3 coding sequence is TGTGCCAGCAGCCCGGGGGGGCAGTTTAATGAAAAACTGTTTTTT. Protein product: CASSPGGQFNEKLFF.

This chain links TRBV30 with TRBJ2-2, with 11 positions matching TRBD1. Germline V gene sequence: CDR1 GTSNPN, CDR2 SVGIG (reference sequence). The V and J ends lost 4 bases and 2 bases, in that order; junction bases with no gene match: 6. The length of the CDR3 is 16 residues. The DNA of the CDR3 is TGTGCCTGGACTCCCGGGACAGGGGGTAACACCGGGGAGCTGTTTTTT. It codes for CAWTPGTGGNTGELFF.